A single sample is the source of the 18 T cell receptor beta chains below, sequenced in a study of blood T cells in healthy people across ages. Then a second PCR, running about 6 to 12 cycles, was carried out with a sample-barcoded 5' primer and a J-beta primer mix. TCRdb reprocessed the 5' RACE reads with MiXCR, giving one entry per CDR3 protein. The data show 600,000 to 800,000 distinct CDR3 sequences, under 25% seen once. Specimen: blood. These receptors were taken from a man aged 65 to 85 in good health.

As concerns this clonotype: An end of the junction does not agree with germline; a read error may underlie this. The chain links TRBV4-1 to TRBJ1-2, with a possible D match to TRBD1 (6 bases). The CDR3 runs 14 residues. Germline lookup yields CDR1 MGHRA and CDR2 YSYEKL. CDR3 sequence reads: CASSPRGGFYSYTF. CDR3 nucleotide sequence: TGCGCCAGCAGCCCCCGAGGGGGATTCTATAGCTACACCTTC.

The chain joins TRBV7-2 to TRBJ1-6; a weak D match, TRBD1 (5 bases). Germline lookup yields CDR1 SGHTA and CDR2 FQGNSA. This CDR3 contains 16 residues. Trimming took 2 bases from V and 5 from J, leaving 13 bases between them. CDR3 in DNA: TGTGCCAGCAGCTTAACTTTCGGGGCGGATAATTCACCCCTCCACTTT. It translates to CASSLTFGADNSPLHF.

This clonotype occurred a few times. The rearrangement uses TRBV7-9 and TRBJ2-3; D may match TRBD1 or TRBD2 (5 bases each). This CDR3 contains 14 residues. Between the trimmed V and J ends, which lost 1 base and 4 bases, there was a span of 9 bases. The germline gives CDR1 SEHNR, CDR2 FQNEAQ (reference sequence). The chain's CDR3 is CASSLGGSPDTQYF. CDR3 nucleotide sequence: TGTGCCAGCAGCTTAGGGGGGTCCCCAGATACGCAGTATTTT.

The J gene is TRBJ1-3, the V gene TRBV29-1; D is possibly TRBD1 (5 bases). CDR3 size: 16 residues. Trimming cost V 1 base and J 1 base, with 14 bases left between them. Germline values: CDR1 SQVTM, CDR2 ANQGSEA. Here the CDR3 reads CSVEVWGPVSGNTIYF. The CDR3 DNA reads TGCAGCGTTGAAGTCTGGGGACCGGTATCTGGAAACACCATATATTTT.

The rearrangement uses TRBV29-1 and TRBJ2-7; 7 bases map to TRBD1. Germline V lookup: CDR1 SQVTM, CDR2 ANQGSEA. This CDR3 spans 14 amino acids. J lost 2 bases, V lost 6 bases, and 10 bases had no gene match. The CDR3 protein is CSVVNRGRAYEQYF. The DNA for the CDR3 is TGCAGCGTCGTAAACAGGGGAAGGGCCTACGAGCAGTACTTC.

The CDR3 DNA follows: TGCGCCAGCAGCCAAGATTGGGGGGACTATAGCAATCAGCCCCAGCATTTT. It yields the protein CASSQDWGDYSNQPQHF. The chain employs TRBV4-3 and TRBJ1-5; possible D gene TRBD1, 5 bases. This CDR3 spans 17 amino acids. CDR1 and CDR2 from the germline V gene are LGHNA and YSLEER. V shed 0 bases and J shed 0 bases, with 12 bases lying between them.

The CDR3 nucleotides are TGCAGTGGGGACTATGGCAACATTCAGTACTTC. It is translated as CSGDYGNIQYF. The chain uses TRBV20-1 and TRBJ2-4, with TRBD2 identical over 7 bases. This CDR3 spans 11 amino acids. V lost 7 bases and J lost 7; bases outside the gene matches: 4. Germline assignment: CDR1 DFQATT and CDR2 SNEGSKA (reference sequence).

The rearrangement joins TRBV7-2 to TRBJ2-2; weak D call: TRBD1 (5 bases). The CDR3 contains 14 residues. V lost 3 bases and J 3 bases, leaving 8 bases between the germline ends. Germline CDR1 and CDR2: SGHTA and FQGNSA. CDR3 amino acids: CASSFVGDTGELFF. DNA for the CDR3: TGTGCCAGCAGCTTTGTAGGGGACACCGGGGAGCTGTTTTTT.

A few counts support this clonotype. The rearrangement uses TRBV7-2 and TRBJ2-5; D is ambiguous. Near its end, the DNA agrees better with TRBJ2-7, so the J call may be wrong. The V gene's germline CDR1 is SGHTA and CDR2 FQGNSA. The CDR3 has 14 amino acids. CDR3 protein: CASSFDWGSYEQYF. The CDR3 DNA reads as TGTGCCAGCAGCTTTGATTGGGGATCCTACGAGCAGTACTTC.

Written as DNA, the CDR3 is TGTGCCAGCAGCTTGTCTGGCGGGGGTGTTATCTACGAGCAGTACTTC. This gives the protein CASSLSGGGVIYEQYF. The chain carries TRBV11-2 and TRBJ2-7; 7 bases map to TRBD2. There are 16 residues in the CDR3. Germline V CDR1 and CDR2: SGHAT, FQNNGV. V was clipped by 3 bases and J by 3 bases; unmatched bases: 11.

This clonotype was counted between two and nine times. This may come from a read error, since a much larger clone is one base off. This sequence joins TRBV3-1 and TRBJ2-1; D is undetermined. Germline V lookup: CDR1 LGHDT, CDR2 YNNKEL (reference sequence). CDR3 length equals 12 residues. CDR3 loop: CVSSLEYNEQFF. The CDR3 DNA is TGTGTCAGCAGCCTCGAGTACAATGAGCAGTTCTTC.

The J gene is TRBJ2-1, the V gene TRBV28; 10 bases line up with TRBD2. The CDR3 covers 19 residues. The junction had 13 bases not matched to a gene; V was cut back by 5 bases and J by 0 bases. From germline, CDR1 is MDHEN and CDR2 SYDVKM. DNA for the CDR3: TGTGCCAGCAGTCCCACTCCGGGACTAGCGATGAGCTCCTACAATGAGCAGTTCTTC. As protein: CASSPTPGLAMSSYNEQFF.

Points on this clonotype: An end of the junction differs from the germline gene, which may be a read error. This chain uses TRBV7-9 with TRBJ2-7; D possibly corresponds to TRBD1 (5 bases). The CDR3 covers 13 residues. Germline-derived CDR1 and CDR2 are SEHNR and FQNEAQ (reference sequence). The CDR3 DNA is TGTACCAGCAGCGTAGACAGCGACTACGAGCAGTACTTC. Translation: CTSSVDSDYEQYF.

This clonotype was observed a handful of times. The chain carries TRBV11-2 and TRBJ1-5, with a tentative D call TRBD1 (5 bases). From germline, CDR1 is SGHAT and CDR2 FQNNGV. The CDR3 length is 14 residues. With 4 bases removed from V and 5 bases from J, the gap between germline ends came to 12 bases. CDR3 nucleotides: TGTGCCAGCAGCTCCTGGCAGGGTGATCAGCCCCAGCATTTT. This codes for CASSSWQGDQPQHF.

This clonotype was observed a few times. The chain links TRBV20-1 to TRBJ2-3; D uncertain. CDR3 length equals 15 residues. Germline CDR1 is DFQATT and CDR2 is SNEGSKA (reference sequence). Trimming removed 6 bases at V and 1 base at J, with 17 bases between. CDR3 protein: CSAQAIRLGTDTQYF. In nucleotides, the CDR3 is TGCAGTGCCCAGGCCATCAGATTGGGCACAGATACGCAGTATTTT.

This chain connects TRBV20-1 to TRBJ2-5, with TRBD2 matching over 12 bases. Germline-derived CDR1 and CDR2 are DFQATT and SNEGSKA (reference sequence). CDR3 length: 17 amino acids. The junction had 12 bases not matched to a gene; V was cut back by 3 bases and J by 4 bases. For the CDR3, the DNA is TGCAGTGCTAGGGCGGGACTAGCGGGTCCCGGGAGAGAGACCCAGTACTTC. Encoded protein: CSARAGLAGPGRETQYF.

CDR3 nucleotides: TGCGCCAGCAGCTTGTCGGGCAGGGACTTGAGGGAGCAGTACTTC. Its protein is CASSLSGRDLREQYF. The chain links TRBV5-1 to TRBJ2-5; D may be TRBD2 (6 bases). Deletions cut 1 base from V and 11 bases from J, with 21 bases between. CDR1 and CDR2 from the germline V gene are SGHRS and YFSETQ. There are 15 residues in the CDR3.

This clonotype has only a few counts. The chain recombines TRBV20-1 with TRBJ1-4; perhaps TRBD1 as D (5 bases). Trimming left V 2 bases short and J 6 bases short, with 13 bases between. The CDR3 consists of 14 residues. Looked up from germline, CDR1 is DFQATT and CDR2 is SNEGSKA (reference sequence). This CDR3 reads CSARRGPGHEKLFF. DNA for the CDR3: TGCAGTGCTAGAAGGGGACCGGGACATGAAAAACTGTTTTTT.